This T cell receptor beta chain was documented in a study of radiotherapy plus CTLA-4 blockade in lung cancer. Study at large: An objective response was seen in about a sixth of patients, and disease control in about 31%.

Study results and caveats: In blood, tumor-derived TCR clones expanded after radiotherapy plus ipilimumab.

The CDR3 contains 14 residues. Per the germline V gene, CDR1 is SEHNR and CDR2 is FQNEAQ (reference sequence). V dropped 5 bases and J dropped 6 bases, with 14 bases sitting between them. Here immunoSEQ multiplex PCR was the method, and the copy in TCRdb shows in-frame clones only, minus some. Of about 30,000 clones listed, roughly three quarters are singletons. On this clone: The antigen remains undetermined.

The sequence derives from a human donor with non-small cell lung cancer that progressed on radiotherapy plus ipilimumab. Sequencing used peripheral blood, obtained from a patient treated with radiotherapy plus ipilimumab. V is TRBV7-9 and J is TRBJ1-5; D might be TRBD1 (6 bases). CDR3 sequence: CASSPHRESQPQHF. CDR3 nucleotide sequence: TGTGCCAGCAGCCCCCACAGGGAGAGTCAGCCCCAGCATTTT.